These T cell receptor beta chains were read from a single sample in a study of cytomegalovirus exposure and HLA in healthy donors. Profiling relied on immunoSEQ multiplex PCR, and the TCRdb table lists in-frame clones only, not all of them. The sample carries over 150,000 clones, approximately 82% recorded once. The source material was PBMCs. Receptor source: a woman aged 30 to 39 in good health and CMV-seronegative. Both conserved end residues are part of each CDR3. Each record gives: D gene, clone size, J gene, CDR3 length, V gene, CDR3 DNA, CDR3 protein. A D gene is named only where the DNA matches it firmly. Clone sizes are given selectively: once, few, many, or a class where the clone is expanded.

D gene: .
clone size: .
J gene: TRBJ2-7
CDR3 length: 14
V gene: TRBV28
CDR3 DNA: TGTGCCAGCAGTCCACCACCAGGGTCTTACGAGCAGTACTTC
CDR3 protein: CASSPPPGSYEQYF

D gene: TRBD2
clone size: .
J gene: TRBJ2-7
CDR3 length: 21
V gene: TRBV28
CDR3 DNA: TGTGCCAGCAGCACAAGCTATTCCGGTGCGGGACTAGCGGGAGGAACCTACGAGCAGTACTTC
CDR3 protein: CASSTSYSGAGLAGGTYEQYF

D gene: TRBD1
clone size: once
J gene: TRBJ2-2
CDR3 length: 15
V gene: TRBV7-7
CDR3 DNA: TGTGCCAGCAGCTTGGGGGACAGGGGCACCGGGGAGCTGTTTTTT
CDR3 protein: CASSLGDRGTGELFF

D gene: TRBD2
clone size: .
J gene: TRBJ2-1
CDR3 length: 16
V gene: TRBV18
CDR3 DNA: TGTGCCAGCTCATCTCTAGCGGGGCACTCCTACAATGAGCAGTTCTTC
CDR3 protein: CASSSLAGHSYNEQFF

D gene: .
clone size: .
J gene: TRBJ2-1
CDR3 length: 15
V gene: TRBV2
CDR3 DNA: TGTGCCAGCAGTGTGGAGGGGGGGCCGTACAATGAGCAGTTCTTC
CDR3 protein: CASSVEGGPYNEQFF

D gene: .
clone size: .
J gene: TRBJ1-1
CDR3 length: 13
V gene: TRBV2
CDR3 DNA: TGTGCCAGCACCTACCGGAGAAACACTGAAGCTTTCTTT
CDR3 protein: CASTYRRNTEAFF

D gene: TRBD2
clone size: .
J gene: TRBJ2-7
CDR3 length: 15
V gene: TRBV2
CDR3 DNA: TGTGCCAGCAGTCCGGGCAGCGGGGCCTACTACGAGCAGTACTTC
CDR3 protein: CASSPGSGAYYEQYF

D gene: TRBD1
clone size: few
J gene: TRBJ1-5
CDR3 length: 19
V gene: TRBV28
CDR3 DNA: TGTGCCAGCAGTTTATCTTCGGGGATGGGACAGGGGGCAAGACAGCCCCAGCATTTT
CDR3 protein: CASSLSSGMGQGARQPQHF

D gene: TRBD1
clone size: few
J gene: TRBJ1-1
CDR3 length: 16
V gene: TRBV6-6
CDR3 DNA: TGTGCCAGCACCGCCGGACAGGGCCTCTTGTCCACTGAAGCTTTCTTT
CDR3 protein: CASTAGQGLLSTEAFF

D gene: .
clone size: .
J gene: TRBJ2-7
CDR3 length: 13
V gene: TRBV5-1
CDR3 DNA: TGCGCCAGCAGCGAGCAGGGAACCTACGAGCAGTACTTC
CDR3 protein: CASSEQGTYEQYF

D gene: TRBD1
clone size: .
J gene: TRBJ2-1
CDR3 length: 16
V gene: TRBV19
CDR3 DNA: TGTGCCAGTGAAACAGGGGGCGGGAGCTCCTACAATGAGCAGTTCTTC
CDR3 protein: CASETGGGSSYNEQFF

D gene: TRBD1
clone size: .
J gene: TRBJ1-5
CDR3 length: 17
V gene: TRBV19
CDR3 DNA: TGTGCCAGTAGTATAGTTCTTGGCAGGGGGCGAAATCAGCCCCAGCATTTT
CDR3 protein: CASSIVLGRGRNQPQHF

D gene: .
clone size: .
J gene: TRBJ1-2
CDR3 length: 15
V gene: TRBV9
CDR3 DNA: TGTGCCAGCAGCCCCCGACAGGAGGAGGTCTATGGCTACACCTTC
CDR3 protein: CASSPRQEEVYGYTF

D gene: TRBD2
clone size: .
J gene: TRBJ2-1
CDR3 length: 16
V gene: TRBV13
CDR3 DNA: TGTGCCAGCAGCTTAGAGGGGCCTAGCGGTTTCAATGAGCAGTTCTTC
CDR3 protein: CASSLEGPSGFNEQFF

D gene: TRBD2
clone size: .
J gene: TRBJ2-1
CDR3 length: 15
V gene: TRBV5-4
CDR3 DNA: TGTGCCAGCAGCTTGGGCGGGAGGGGGGTCAATGAGCAGTTCTTC
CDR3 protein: CASSLGGRGVNEQFF

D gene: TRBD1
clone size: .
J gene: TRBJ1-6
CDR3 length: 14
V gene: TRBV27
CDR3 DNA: TGTGCCAGCAGTTTTACAGGGGGTGGTTCACCCCTCCACTTT
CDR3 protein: CASSFTGGGSPLHF

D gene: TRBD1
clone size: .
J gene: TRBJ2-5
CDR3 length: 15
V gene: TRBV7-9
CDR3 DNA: TGTGCCAGCAGCTTAATCAGGGGGTACCAAGAGACCCAGTACTTC
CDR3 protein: CASSLIRGYQETQYF

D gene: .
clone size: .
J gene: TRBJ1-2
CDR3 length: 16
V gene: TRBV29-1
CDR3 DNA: TGCAGCGTTGTCAATAGTATCGACCAAACGGGGTATGGCTACACCTTC
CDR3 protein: CSVVNSIDQTGYGYTF

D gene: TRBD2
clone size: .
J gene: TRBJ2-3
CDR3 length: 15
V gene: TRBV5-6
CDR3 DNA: TGTGCCAGCAGCTTCGCTACTAGCGGGACAGATACGCAGTATTTT
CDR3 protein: CASSFATSGTDTQYF

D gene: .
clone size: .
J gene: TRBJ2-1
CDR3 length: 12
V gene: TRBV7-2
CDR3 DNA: TGTGCCAGCAGCCGTGCGGGTGATGAGCAGTTCTTC
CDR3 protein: CASSRAGDEQFF

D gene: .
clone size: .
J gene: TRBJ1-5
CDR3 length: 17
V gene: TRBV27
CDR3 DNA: TGTGCCAGCAGTCTCCAGGGGCCACTATCGAGCAATCAGCCCCAGCATTTT
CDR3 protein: CASSLQGPLSSNQPQHF

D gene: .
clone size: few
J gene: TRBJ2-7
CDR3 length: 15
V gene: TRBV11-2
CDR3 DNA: TGTGCCAGCAGCTTATCCAACAGATTCTCCTACGAGCAGTACTTC
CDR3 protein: CASSLSNRFSYEQYF

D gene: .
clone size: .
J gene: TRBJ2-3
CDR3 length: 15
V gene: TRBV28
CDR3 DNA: TGTGCCAGCAGTTCCAGCTGGAGGAGCACAGATACGCAGTATTTT
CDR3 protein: CASSSSWRSTDTQYF

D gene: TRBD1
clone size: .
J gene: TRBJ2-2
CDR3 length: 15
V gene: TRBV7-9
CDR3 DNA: TGTGCCAGCAGCCTGTTCGACAGGGAGACCGGGGAGCTGTTTTTT
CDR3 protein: CASSLFDRETGELFF

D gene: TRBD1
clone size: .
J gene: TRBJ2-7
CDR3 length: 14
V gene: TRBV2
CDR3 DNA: TGTGCCAGCAGTGATCCCCTACAGGGGGCCGAGCAGTACTTC
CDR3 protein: CASSDPLQGAEQYF

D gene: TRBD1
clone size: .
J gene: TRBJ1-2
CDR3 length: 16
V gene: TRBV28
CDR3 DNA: TGTGCCAGCAGTTGGGACAGGGGGGATTTTAACTATGGCTACACCTTC
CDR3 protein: CASSWDRGDFNYGYTF

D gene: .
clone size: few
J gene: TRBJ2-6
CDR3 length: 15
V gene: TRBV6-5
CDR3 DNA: TGTGCCAGCAGTTACGAGGGATCTGGGGCCAACGTCCTGACTTTC
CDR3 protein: CASSYEGSGANVLTF

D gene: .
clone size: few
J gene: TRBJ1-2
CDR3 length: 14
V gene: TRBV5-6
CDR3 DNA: TGTGCCAGCAGCTTGGCAGGCTGGAACTATGGCTACACCTTC
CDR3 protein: CASSLAGWNYGYTF

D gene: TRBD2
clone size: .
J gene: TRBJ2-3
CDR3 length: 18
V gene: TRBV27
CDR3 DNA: TGTGCCAGCAGTCGCGGGACTAGCGGGACCCGAGGAAGGGATACGCAGTATTTT
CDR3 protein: CASSRGTSGTRGRDTQYF

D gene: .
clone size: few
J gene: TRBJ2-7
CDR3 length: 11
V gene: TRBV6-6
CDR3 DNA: TGTGCCAGCAGTTACGCGTGGGAGCAGTACTTC
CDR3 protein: CASSYAWEQYF

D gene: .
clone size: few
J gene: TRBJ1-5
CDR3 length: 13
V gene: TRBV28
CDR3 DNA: TGTGCCAGCAGCAAGCAGGGGTTCCAGCCCCAGCATTTT
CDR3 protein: CASSKQGFQPQHF

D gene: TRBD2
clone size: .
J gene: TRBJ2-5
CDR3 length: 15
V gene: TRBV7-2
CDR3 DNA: TGTGCCAGCAGCTCCCGACCCGCGGGGGGAGAGACCCAGTACTTC
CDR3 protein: CASSSRPAGGETQYF

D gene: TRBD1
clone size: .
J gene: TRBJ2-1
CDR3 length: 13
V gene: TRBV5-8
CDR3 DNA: TGTGCCAGCAGCCCGGACAGGAACAATGAGCAGTTCTTC
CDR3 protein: CASSPDRNNEQFF

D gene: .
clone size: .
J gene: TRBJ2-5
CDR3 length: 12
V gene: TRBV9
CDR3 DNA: TGTGCCAGCAGCGTAGAAGGGGGGACCCAGTACTTC
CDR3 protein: CASSVEGGTQYF

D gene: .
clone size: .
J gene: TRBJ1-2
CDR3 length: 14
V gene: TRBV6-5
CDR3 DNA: TGTGCCAGCAGTTACTCGGTGGGGGGATATGGCTACACCTTC
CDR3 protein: CASSYSVGGYGYTF

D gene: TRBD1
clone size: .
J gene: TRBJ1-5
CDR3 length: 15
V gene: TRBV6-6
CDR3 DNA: TGTGCCAGCAGTTCGACAGGGTGGTCCGGCCAGCCCCAGCATTTT
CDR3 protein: CASSSTGWSGQPQHF

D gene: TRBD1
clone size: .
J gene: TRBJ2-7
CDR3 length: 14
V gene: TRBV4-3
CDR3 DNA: TGCGCCAGCAGCCAAGACGCGACAGGGTACGAGCAGTACTTC
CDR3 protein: CASSQDATGYEQYF

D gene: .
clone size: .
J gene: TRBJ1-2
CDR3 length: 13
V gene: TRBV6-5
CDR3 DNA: TGTGCCAGCAGTGCGACAGTACTATATGGCTACACCTTC
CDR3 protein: CASSATVLYGYTF

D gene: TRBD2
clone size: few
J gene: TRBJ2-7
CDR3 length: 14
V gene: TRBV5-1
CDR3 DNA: TGCGCCAGCAGTCTGGCGGGAGAGTTCTACGAGCAGTACTTC
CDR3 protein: CASSLAGEFYEQYF

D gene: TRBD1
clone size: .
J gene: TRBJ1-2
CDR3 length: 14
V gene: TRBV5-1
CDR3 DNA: TGCGCCAGCAGCCCGGGACAGACTAACTATGGCTACACCTTC
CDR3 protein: CASSPGQTNYGYTF